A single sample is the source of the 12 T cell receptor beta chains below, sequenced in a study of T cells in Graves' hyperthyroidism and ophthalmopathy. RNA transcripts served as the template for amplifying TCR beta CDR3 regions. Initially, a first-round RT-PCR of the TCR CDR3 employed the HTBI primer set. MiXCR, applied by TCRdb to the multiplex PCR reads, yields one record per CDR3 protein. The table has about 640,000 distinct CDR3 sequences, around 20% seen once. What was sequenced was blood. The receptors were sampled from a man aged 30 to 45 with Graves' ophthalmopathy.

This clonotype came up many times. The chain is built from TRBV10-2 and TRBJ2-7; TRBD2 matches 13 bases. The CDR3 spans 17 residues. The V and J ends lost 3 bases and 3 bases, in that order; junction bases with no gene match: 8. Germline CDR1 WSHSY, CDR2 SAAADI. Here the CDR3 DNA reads TGCGCCAGCAGTGAAATACCCGGACTAGCGGGAGACTACGAGCAGTACTTC. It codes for CASSEIPGLAGDYEQYF.

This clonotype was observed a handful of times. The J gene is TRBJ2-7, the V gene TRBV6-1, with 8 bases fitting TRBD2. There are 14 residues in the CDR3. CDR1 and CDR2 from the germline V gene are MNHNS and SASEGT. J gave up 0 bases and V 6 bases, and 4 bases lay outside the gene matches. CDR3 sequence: CASSLLADSYEQYF. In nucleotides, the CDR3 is TGTGCCAGCAGCCTACTAGCGGACTCCTACGAGCAGTACTTC.

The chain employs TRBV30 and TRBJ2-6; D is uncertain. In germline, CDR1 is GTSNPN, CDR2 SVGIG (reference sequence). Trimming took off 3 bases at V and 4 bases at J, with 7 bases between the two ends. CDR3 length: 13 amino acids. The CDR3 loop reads CAWRASGANVLTF. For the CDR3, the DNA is TGTGCCTGGAGAGCTTCGGGGGCCAACGTCCTGACTTTC.

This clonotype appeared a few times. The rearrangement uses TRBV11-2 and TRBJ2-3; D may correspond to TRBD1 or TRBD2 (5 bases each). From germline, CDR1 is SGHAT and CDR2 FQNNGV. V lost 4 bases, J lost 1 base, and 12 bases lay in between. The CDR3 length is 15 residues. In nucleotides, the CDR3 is TGTGCCAGCAGCTACACGACAGCGGGCACAGATACGCAGTATTTT. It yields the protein CASSYTTAGTDTQYF.

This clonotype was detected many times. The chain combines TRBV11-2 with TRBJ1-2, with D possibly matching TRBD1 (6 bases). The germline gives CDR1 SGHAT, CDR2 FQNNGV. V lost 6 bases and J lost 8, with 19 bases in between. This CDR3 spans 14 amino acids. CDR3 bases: TGTGCCAGCAGTCCCGGGACAATCCCTAGGGGCTACACCTTC. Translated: CASSPGTIPRGYTF. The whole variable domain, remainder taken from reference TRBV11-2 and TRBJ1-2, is EAGVAQSPRYKIIEKRQSVAFWCNPISGHATLYWYQQILGQGPKLLIQFQNNGVVDDSQLPKDRFSAERLKGVDSTLKIQPAKLEDSAVYLCASSPGTIPRGYTFGSGTRLTVV.

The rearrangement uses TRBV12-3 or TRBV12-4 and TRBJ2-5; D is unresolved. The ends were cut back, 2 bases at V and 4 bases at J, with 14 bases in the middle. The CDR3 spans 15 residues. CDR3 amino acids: CASSLSPPPIETQYF. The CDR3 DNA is TGTGCCAGCAGTTTATCCCCCCCCCCAATAGAGACCCAGTACTTC.

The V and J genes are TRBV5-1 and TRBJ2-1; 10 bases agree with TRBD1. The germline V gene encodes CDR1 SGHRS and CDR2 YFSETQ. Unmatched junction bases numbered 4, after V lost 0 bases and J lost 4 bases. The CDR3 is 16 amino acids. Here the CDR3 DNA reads TGCGCCAGCAGCTTGGCCCGGGGACAGGGGTACAATGAGCAGTTCTTC. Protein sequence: CASSLARGQGYNEQFF.

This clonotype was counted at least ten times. In nucleotides, the CDR3 is TGTGCCAGCAGTTCGGCGGGCACTGAAGCTTTCTTT. Translation gives CASSSAGTEAFF. The chain carries TRBV6-1 and TRBJ1-1; D is undetermined. Germline assignment: CDR1 MNHNS and CDR2 SASEGT. V lost 5 bases and J 4 bases, leaving 8 bases between the germline ends. The CDR3 runs 12 residues.

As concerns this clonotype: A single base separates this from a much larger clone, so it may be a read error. The CDR3 DNA is TGTGCCAGCGGCCCCGGACTGTTTAATGAGCAGTTCTTC. It is translated as CASGPGLFNEQFF. The chain recombines TRBV3-1 with TRBJ2-1; D is perhaps TRBD2 (5 bases). The germline V gene encodes CDR1 LGHDT and CDR2 YNNKEL (reference sequence). Trimming shortened V by 8 bases and J by 7 bases, and 15 bases separated the two germline ends. The CDR3 totals 13 residues.

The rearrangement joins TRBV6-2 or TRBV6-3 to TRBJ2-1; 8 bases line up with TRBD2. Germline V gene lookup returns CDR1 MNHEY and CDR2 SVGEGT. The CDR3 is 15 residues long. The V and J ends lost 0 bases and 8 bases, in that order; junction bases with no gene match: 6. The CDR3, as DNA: TGTGCCAGCAGTTACTCTGGGCGGGAGGTCTATGAGCAGTTCTTC. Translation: CASSYSGREVYEQFF.

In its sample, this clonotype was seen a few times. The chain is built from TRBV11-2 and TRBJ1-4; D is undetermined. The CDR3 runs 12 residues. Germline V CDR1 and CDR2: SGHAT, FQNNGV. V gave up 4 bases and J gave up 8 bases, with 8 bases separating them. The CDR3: CASSYTREKLFF. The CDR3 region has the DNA TGTGCCAGCAGCTACACCCGGGAAAAACTGTTTTTT.

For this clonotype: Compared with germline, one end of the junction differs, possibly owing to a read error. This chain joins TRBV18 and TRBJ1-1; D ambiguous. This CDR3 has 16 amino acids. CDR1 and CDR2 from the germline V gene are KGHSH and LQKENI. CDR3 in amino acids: CAGSPKLSGWNTEAFF. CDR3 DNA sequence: TGTGCCGGCTCACCGAAATTATCAGGATGGAACACTGAAGCTTTCTTT. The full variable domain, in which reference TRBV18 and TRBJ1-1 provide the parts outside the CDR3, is NAGVMQNPRHLVRRRGQEARLRCSPMKGHSHVYWYRQLPEEGLKFMVYLQKENIIDESGMPKERFSAEFPKEGPSILRIQQVVRGDSAAYFCAGSPKLSGWNTEAFFGQGTRLTVV.